These T cell receptor beta chains were read from a single sample in a study of CD8 T cells in ankylosing spondylitis. Each CDR3 protein gets one entry after TCRdb re-called the 5' RACE reads with MiXCR. This sample has about 700,000 distinct CDR3 sequences; 15% to 20% occur once, and the top ten carry under 20%. Source material: blood, either unsorted or a sorted T cell fraction (not recorded which). These receptors originate from a male donor with ankylosing spondylitis. Both conserved end residues are trimmed from each CDR3.

TRBV20-1	TRBJ2-1	SAPYIYNEQF
TRBV2	TRBJ2-1	ASRIQDNEQF
TRBV4-1	TRBJ2-7	ASSFDKRAHSYEQY
TRBV30	TRBJ1-2	AWSAGLGYGYT
TRBV24-1	TRBJ2-1	ATSETSGTSGNEQF
TRBV6-2/TRBV6-3	TRBJ2-7	ASSYSGAIGREQY
TRBV6-1	TRBJ2-2	ASSPGHAATGELF
TRBV10-3	TRBJ2-1	ASNDGTVYNEQF
TRBV6-5	TRBJ2-7	ASSYSEYSYEQY
TRBV9	TRBJ2-3	ASSALAGGLSDTQY
TRBV6-1	TRBJ1-2	ASSDAPTGDYGYT
TRBV12-3/TRBV12-4	TRBJ2-2	ASSPVQGAFNTGELF
TRBV11-2	TRBJ2-2	ASSLTTDTGELF
TRBV5-1	TRBJ2-7	ASRWSQGLYEQY
TRBV7-3	TRBJ2-3	ASRGQGGAQY
TRBV12-3/TRBV12-4	TRBJ2-7	ASSLALDEQY
TRBV20-1	TRBJ1-2	SARDRGGDYGYT
TRBV6-5	TRBJ1-2	ASSYSPAGNGYT
TRBV12-3/TRBV12-4	TRBJ1-4	ASSPGGREKLF
TRBV7-2	TRBJ2-7	ASSLQGSGPYEQY
TRBV24-1	TRBJ2-2	ATSDPGQRPGELF
TRBV7-6	TRBJ2-7	ASSLEGDFSVYEQY
TRBV3-1	TRBJ2-1	ASSQTQDRGSYNEQF
TRBV6-1	TRBJ2-2	ASSEVRGTNTGELF
TRBV5-5	TRBJ1-1	ASSPGGGRGTEAF
TRBV20-1	TRBJ2-5	SAKASSGSQTQY
TRBV6-2/TRBV6-3	TRBJ2-7	ASSYRRGGLADYEQY
TRBV24-1	TRBJ1-2	ATSDPGQGFQNYGYT
TRBV27	TRBJ2-2	ASFGTLNTGELF
TRBV5-1	TRBJ2-7	ASSRQGLDFTFGEQY
TRBV29-1	TRBJ2-3	SVEVDRGPTDTQY
TRBV5-5	TRBJ1-1	ASSFQMNTEAF
TRBV7-9	TRBJ2-7	ASSLSDRYEQY
TRBV29-1	TRBJ2-7	SVDKIGTADEQY
TRBV29-1	TRBJ2-1	SVYPGTSGREQF
TRBV20-1	TRBJ1-2	SARDVQGYYGYT
TRBV9	TRBJ2-1	ASSRGSSGPYNEQF
TRBV7-2	TRBJ2-7	ASSLGGTGGFYEQY
TRBV28	TRBJ2-1	ASTRTEYNEQF
TRBV7-8	TRBJ2-1	ASSPTGNGYYNEQF
TRBV7-3	TRBJ2-3	ASRTSGFSDTQY
TRBV12-3/TRBV12-4	TRBJ2-4	ASSFSAGNIQY
TRBV4-1	TRBJ2-7	ASSQVASGNYEQY
TRBV20-1	TRBJ1-2	SARIQDYSYT
TRBV10-3	TRBJ1-2	ATNSEGRVFYGYT
TRBV6-6	TRBJ2-1	ASTRGGVDEQF
TRBV7-2	TRBJ2-7	ASTKTGNEQY
TRBV20-1	TRBJ2-1	SARDLFGLAGDQAYNEQF
TRBV12-3/TRBV12-4	TRBJ2-7	ASSLAGTLSYEQY